Below are 9 T cell receptor beta chains sequenced from a single sample in a study of T cell responses to AZD1222 COVID-19 vaccine. Repertoires were generated with immunoSEQ multiplex PCR, while TCRdb's copy carries only in-frame clones and drops some. The data show around 130,000 clones, 89% seen once. This material consisted of peripheral blood, taken 28 days after the second AZD1222 dose. The receptors originated from an adult who received the AZD1222 COVID-19 vaccine.

The chain links TRBV6-5 to TRBJ2-5, with a weak D call TRBD1 (5 bases). The V end was cut by 0 bases, the J end by 5 bases, with 13 bases between. The CDR3 extends over 15 amino acids. CDR1 and CDR2 from the germline V gene are MNHEY and SVGAGI. CDR3: CASSYSITRAETQYF. Written as DNA, the CDR3 is TGTGCCAGCAGTTACTCGATTACCAGGGCCGAGACCCAGTACTTC.

The rearrangement uses TRBV12-3 or TRBV12-4 and TRBJ1-5, with a weak D call TRBD1 (6 bases). The CDR3 is 11 residues long. The V end was cut by 6 bases, the J end by 10 bases, with 10 bases between. CDR3 sequence (DNA): TGTGCCAGCAGCCAAGGGGGACCCCAGCATTTT. This sequence encodes CASSQGGPQHF.

This clone was seen just once. The chain carries TRBV6-1 and TRBJ1-5; 7 bases map to TRBD1. V shed 1 base, J shed 10 bases, and the junction held 10 bases outside the gene matches. The germline V gene has CDR1 MNHNS and CDR2 SASEGT. CDR3 length equals 15 residues. The CDR3: CASSEVAGGRSPQHF. The CDR3 region has the DNA TGTGCCAGCAGTGAAGTGGCAGGGGGAAGGTCCCCCCAGCATTTT.

Of note for this clone: One junction end disagrees with the germline gene, perhaps due to a read error. The J gene is TRBJ2-7, the V gene TRBV7-8, with D possibly called TRBD1 or TRBD2 (5 bases each). The CDR3 has 12 residues. Germline CDR1 is SGHVS and CDR2 is FQNEAQ. This CDR3 reads CASSFKGTILHF. The CDR3 DNA sequence: TGTGCCAGCAGCTTTAAGGGGACCATCTTGCACTTC.

The J gene is TRBJ2-5, the V gene TRBV6-1, with D perhaps TRBD1 (6 bases). This CDR3 is built from 14 residues. With 2 bases removed from V and 2 bases from J, the gap between germline ends came to 9 bases. CDR1 MNHNS and CDR2 SASEGT come from the germline V gene. CDR3 nucleotides: TGTGCCAGCAGTGAACAGGGGTGGCAAGAGACCCAGTACTTC. Its translation: CASSEQGWQETQYF.

The chain recombines TRBV19 with TRBJ1-1, with a possible D match to TRBD1 (6 bases). This CDR3 region has 13 residues. Germline CDR1 LNHDA, CDR2 SQIVND (reference sequence). V lost 9 bases and J lost 4, with 15 bases in between. In nucleotides, the CDR3 is TGTGCCAGCCAGAGGGGGGGTAGCACTGAAGCTTTCTTT. Protein product: CASQRGGSTEAFF.

This clone was counted once. The V gene is TRBV7-9, the J gene TRBJ2-3, with D perhaps TRBD2 (6 bases). The V gene lost 2 bases and the J gene lost 4 bases, with 16 bases spanning the gap. In germline, CDR1 is SEHNR, CDR2 FQNEAQ (reference sequence). The CDR3 covers 16 residues. CDR3 region: CASSLWSGELADTQYF. Here the CDR3 DNA reads TGTGCCAGCAGCTTATGGTCGGGAGAGCTCGCAGATACGCAGTATTTT.

V gene TRBV6-2 or TRBV6-3 combines with J gene TRBJ2-6; unclear D gene. Between the trimmed V and J ends, which lost 4 bases and 3 bases, there was a span of 1 base. This CDR3 has 12 residues. CDR1 and CDR2 (germline): MNHEY, SVGEGT. The CDR3 spells CASSFGANVLTF. CDR3 coding DNA: TGTGCCAGCAGTTTTGGGGCCAACGTCCTGACTTTC.

This chain uses TRBV5-4 with TRBJ2-7; a possible D gene is TRBD1 (6 bases). V was shortened by 3 bases and J by 6 bases, with 10 bases between the two germline ends. This CDR3 contains 12 residues. CDR1 and CDR2 from the germline V gene are SGHNT and YYREEE (reference sequence). CDR3 sequence: CASSSTGREQYF. CDR3 coding DNA: TGTGCCAGCAGCTCCACAGGGCGCGAGCAGTACTTC.